The T cell receptor beta chain described here comes from a study of T-cell reconstitution after alpha-beta-depleted transplantation in children. Unique molecular identifiers were used in preparing the TCRbeta library. A single record per CDR3 protein comes from TCRdb applying MiXCR to the PCR reads. The sample includes about 540,000 distinct CDR3 sequences, about 18% seen only once; the top ten take 3.3%. The CDR3 loop spans 14 amino acids. V lost 6 bases, J lost 2 bases, and 14 bases lay in between. This TCR derives from a human donor who donated a stem cell graft to a child with acute lymphoblastic leukemia. This chain uses TRBV12-3 or TRBV12-4 with TRBJ2-7, with D possibly matching TRBD1 (5 bases). The specimen comprised PBMCs from the stem cell graft donor, sampled from the stem cell graft. The CDR3: CASSTYGQPYEQYF. The CDR3 DNA is TGTGCCAGCAGCACGTACGGACAACCCTACGAGCAGTACTTC.